This TCR beta chain emerged from a study of T cells in tuberculosis. V lost 2 bases and J 5 bases, leaving 9 bases between the germline ends. CDR1 is SGHDN, CDR2 FVKESK, per germline. The CDR3 is 13 residues long. Some clones are missing from TCRdb's copy, which holds only in-frame ones; the method was immunoSEQ multiplex PCR. This table holds about 33,000 clones, around 95% found once. The TCR comes from a donor aged 10 to 29 with latent tuberculosis or without tuberculosis infection. Sequenced material: PBMCs. V and J are TRBV14 and TRBJ1-1; D is uncertain. The DNA of the CDR3 is TGTGCCAGCAGCCAAAGTCCCGGGACTGAAGCTTTCTTT. The encoded protein is CASSQSPGTEAFF. Complete variable domain (other parts from reference TRBV14 and TRBJ1-1): EAGVTQFPSHSVIEKGQTVTLRCDPISGHDNLYWYRRVMGKEIKFLLHFVKESKQDESGMPNNRFLAERTGGTYSTLKVQPAELEDSGVYFCASSQSPGTEAFFGQGTRLTVV.